The clone carrying this TCR beta chain appeared a few times. Its antigen is not identified. TCR beta libraries were prepared from cDNA with unique molecular identifiers. Each sample of 1 to 10 million input T cells yielded about 500,000 cDNA molecules, so each molecule approximated one T cell. TCRdb reanalysed the PCR reads using MiXCR and keeps one entry per CDR3 protein. The table has about 400,000 distinct CDR3 sequences, roughly 36% seen once. The CDR3 covers 20 residues. Trimming left V 3 bases short and J 1 base short, with 22 bases between. Germline V lookup: CDR1 MGHRA, CDR2 YSYEKL. These data are taken from a study of post-analysis software for immune sequencing data. Study results and limitations: Five TRBV segments (TRBV5-6, TRBV5-1 and TRBV20-1 among them) occurred more frequently in patients than in controls.

This rearrangement joins TRBV4-1 to TRBJ1-6; no reliable D call. Sequencing was done on a sample of blood. The TCR sequence derives from a girl between 5 and 17 years old with multiple sclerosis. CDR3 protein: CASSQAARLYIRSYNSPLHF. CDR3 DNA: TGCGCCAGCAGCCAGGCAGCCAGGTTATATATTCGATCCTATAATTCACCCCTCCACTTT.